This entry features one T cell receptor beta chain sequence. Noted treatment: some 20 received Ad26.COV2.S at low or high dose, single or two shots; 5 received placebo; per-sample allocation not given. Collection of the samples took place on day 63 after the first injection of vaccine or placebo. The data stem from a study of Ad26.COV2.S vaccination and SARS-CoV-2 variants. Study in general: The trial was COV1001 and the donor's arm was Ad26.COV2.S. Ad26.COV2.S shots went into the muscle once or twice, 56 days apart.

Using immunoSEQ multiplex PCR, the repertoire was profiled, and TCRdb retains in-frame clones only, with some absent. The sample shows roughly 460,000 clones, roughly 87% of them seen only once. This CDR3 region has 14 residues. Germline V gene sequence: CDR1 ENHRY, CDR2 SYGVKD. V lost 5 bases, J lost 3 bases, and 4 bases stayed unmatched. The source was peripheral blood, collected in a trial of Ad26.COV2.S vaccine versus placebo. This receptor was identified in a person between 18 and 60 years old who received the Ad26.COV2.S COVID-19 vaccine or a placebo. V usage is TRBV10-3 and J usage is TRBJ2-3; TRBD2 matches at 8 bases. CDR3 sequence reads: CAISRSGSTDTQYF. In nucleotides, the CDR3 is TGTGCCATCAGTAGGAGCGGGAGTACAGATACGCAGTATTTT.